Each of the 25 T cell receptor beta chains below was sequenced from the same sample in a study of Graves' ophthalmopathy and Graves' hyperthyroidism. Amplification targeted the TCR beta CDR3 regions, with RNA transcripts as the source material. In the first round, RT-PCR was carried out with HTBI primers, and a multiplex PCR formed the second round. From the multiplex PCR reads, TCRdb called clonotypes with MiXCR, one entry per CDR3 protein. This table holds about 370,000 distinct CDR3 sequences, about a sixth found once. Source material: peripheral blood. Receptors were obtained from an adult woman with stable Graves' hyperthyroidism.

This rearrangement joins TRBV25-1 to TRBJ2-2; D could derive from TRBD1 or TRBD2 (6 bases each). Trimming stripped 2 bases from V and 3 bases from J, with 16 bases between. The CDR3 covers 17 residues. CDR1 and CDR2 (germline): MGHDK, SYGVNS. In DNA, the CDR3 is TGTGCCAGCAGTGAAACCTGGCTGGGGGGCCACACCGGGGAGCTGTTTTTT. This encodes CASSETWLGGHTGELFF.

This clonotype was recorded many times. The chain links TRBV19 to TRBJ2-7, with 7 bases identical to TRBD1. Unmatched junction bases numbered 5, after V lost 3 bases and J lost 0 bases. The CDR3 covers 15 residues. CDR1 is LNHDA and CDR2 is SQIVND in the germline V gene (reference sequence). The CDR3 protein is CASSITGQSSYEQYF. Here the CDR3 DNA reads TGTGCCAGTAGTATCACGGGACAGAGCTCCTACGAGCAGTACTTC.

This chain uses TRBV6-1 with TRBJ1-2, with D hard to call. Trimming stripped 6 bases from V and 5 bases from J, with 7 bases between. Germline CDR1 MNHNS, CDR2 SASEGT. The CDR3 is 11 residues long. This chain's CDR3 is CASRVSYGYTF. In DNA form, the CDR3 reads TGTGCCAGCAGGGTCTCTTATGGCTACACCTTC.

The chain is built from TRBV4-3 and TRBJ2-7; D perhaps matches TRBD1 (5 bases). Germline CDR1 and CDR2: LGHNA and YSLEER. The V and J ends lost 0 bases and 1 base respectively, with 13 bases between them. This CDR3 is 16 amino acids long. The chain's CDR3 is CASSQDRTGVSYEQYF. Written as DNA, the CDR3 is TGCGCCAGCAGCCAAGATCGTACAGGAGTTTCCTACGAGCAGTACTTC.

The V gene is TRBV30, the J gene TRBJ1-1; D remains unclear. In germline, CDR1 is GTSNPN, CDR2 SVGIG (reference sequence). The V and J ends lost 4 bases and 4 bases respectively, with 7 bases between them. The CDR3 is 11 amino acids. The CDR3 DNA follows: TGTGCCTGGATGGCCCTCACTGAAGCTTTCTTT. Protein product: CAWMALTEAFF.

The genes are TRBV11-2 and TRBJ2-1; 13 bases match TRBD2. With 4 bases clipped from V and 6 bases from J, the junction kept 12 bases outside the gene matches. The CDR3 sequence is 18 residues long. Germline values: CDR1 SGHAT, CDR2 FQNNGV. CDR3 in amino acids: CASSSGLAGVPSRNEQFF. CDR3 in DNA: TGTGCCAGCAGCTCCGGACTAGCGGGAGTGCCCTCTCGCAATGAGCAGTTCTTC.

This clonotype was observed at least ten times. The V call is TRBV20-1, the J call TRBJ2-7, with 7 bases that match TRBD1. The CDR3 runs 14 residues. CDR1 DFQATT and CDR2 SNEGSKA come from the germline V gene (reference sequence). Trimming removed 6 bases from V and 4 bases from J; junction bases left unmatched: 12. CDR3 DNA sequence: TGCAGTGCCGCATCCGGGACAGCTACATACGAGCAGTACTTC. This encodes CSAASGTATYEQYF.

This clonotype was recorded many times. The chain is built from TRBV11-2 and TRBJ2-5, with 9 bases lining up with TRBD1. Germline CDR1 is SGHAT and CDR2 is FQNNGV. Losses at the gene ends were 3 bases for V and 5 bases for J; bases not matched to a gene: 7. The CDR3 runs 15 residues. CDR3 in DNA: TGTGCCAGCAGCTTCAGCACAGGGGGCATCGAGACCCAGTACTTC. Translating gives CASSFSTGGIETQYF.

In its sample, this clonotype was seen a few times. Just one base apart from a much larger clone, this may be a read error. The chain uses TRBV28 and TRBJ2-5, with no clear D. This CDR3 has 15 residues. In germline, CDR1 is MDHEN, CDR2 SYDVKM. The CDR3 loop is CASSLDLGIQETKYF. The CDR3 DNA reads TGTGCCAGCAGTTTAGACCTCGGAATCCAAGAGACCAAGTACTTC.

This clonotype was seen repeatedly, ten times or more. The rearrangement joins TRBV19 to TRBJ1-1; D gene ambiguous. V was clipped by 7 bases and J by 1 base, with 10 bases between them. The CDR3 has 13 residues. From germline, CDR1 is LNHDA and CDR2 SQIVND (reference sequence). CDR3 DNA sequence: TGTGCCAGTACTAAAGGGCCGAACACTGAAGCTTTCTTT. Residues: CASTKGPNTEAFF.

This clonotype was found a few times. The CDR3 region is CASSLGSQGYGYTF. CDR3 coding DNA: TGCGCCAGCAGCCTTGGGTCGCAGGGCTATGGCTACACCTTC. The J gene is TRBJ1-2, the V gene TRBV5-1; D may be TRBD1 (5 bases). The CDR3 spans 14 residues. Germline V gives CDR1 SGHRS, CDR2 YFSETQ. Trimming shortened V by 4 bases and J by 4 bases, and 14 bases separated the two germline ends. The full variable domain, with the rest looked up from reference TRBV5-1 and TRBJ1-2, is KAGVTQTPRYLIKTRGQQVTLSCSPISGHRSVSWYQQTPGQGLQFLFEYFSETQRNKGNFPGRFSGRQFSNSRSEMNVSTLELGDSALYLCASSLGSQGYGYTFGSGTRLTVV.

There are many counts of this clonotype. The rearrangement uses TRBV6-5 and TRBJ2-7; D not certain. The CDR3 contains 15 residues. The ends were cut back, 3 bases at V and 4 bases at J, with 16 bases in the middle. The V gene's germline CDR1 is MNHEY and CDR2 SVGAGI. The CDR3 bases are TGTGCCAGCAGTTATAATGCAGTTGCGTCATACGAGCAGTACTTC. It yields the protein CASSYNAVASYEQYF.

This clonotype was found many times. The J gene is TRBJ2-6, the V gene TRBV7-2; TRBD2 agrees at 7 bases. Germline-derived CDR1 and CDR2 are SGHTA and FQGNSA. The CDR3 runs to 16 residues. Losses at the gene ends were 5 bases for V and 0 bases for J; bases not matched to a gene: 4. The CDR3 is CASSRRGVSGANVLTF. In DNA, the CDR3 is TGTGCCAGCAGCCGACGGGGGGTCTCTGGGGCCAACGTCCTGACTTTC. Full variable domain (missing parts from reference TRBV7-2 and TRBJ2-6): GAGVSQSPSNKVTEKGKDVELRCDPISGHTALYWYRQSLGQGLEFLIYFQGNSAPDKSGLPSDRFSAERTGGSVSTLTIQRTQQEDSAVYLCASSRRGVSGANVLTFGAGSRLTVL.

Many counts were recorded for this clonotype. V and J are TRBV29-1 and TRBJ1-1; TRBD1 matches 7 bases. Germline V lookup: CDR1 SQVTM, CDR2 ANQGSEA. This CDR3 has 10 amino acids. The junction had 2 bases not matched to a gene; V was cut back by 8 bases and J by 5 bases. CDR3: CSTGDTEAFF. The CDR3 region has the DNA TGCAGCACAGGGGATACTGAAGCTTTCTTT.

In this sample, this clonotype turned up many times. The rearrangement uses TRBV5-5 and TRBJ2-7; D may be TRBD1 (6 bases). The V gene lost 2 bases and the J gene lost 5 bases, with 8 bases spanning the gap. This CDR3 is 12 amino acids long. CDR1 SGHKS and CDR2 YYEKEE come from the germline V gene (reference sequence). CDR3 sequence: CASSFYRDEQYF. CDR3 DNA: TGTGCCAGCAGCTTCTACAGGGACGAGCAGTACTTC.

This clonotype showed up many times. The CDR3 DNA sequence: TGCAGCGTGAAGGGACTGGGGTACCAAGAGACCCAGTACTTC. Its protein is CSVKGLGYQETQYF. The V and J genes are TRBV29-1 and TRBJ2-5; perhaps TRBD2 as D (6 bases). V was clipped by 6 bases and J by 0 bases, with 14 bases between them. The germline V gene encodes CDR1 SQVTM and CDR2 ANQGSEA. This CDR3 spans 14 amino acids.

This clonotype came up a few times. The J gene is TRBJ2-7, the V gene TRBV20-1; D might be TRBD2 (6 bases). CDR1 is DFQATT and CDR2 is SNEGSKA in the germline V gene (reference sequence). The CDR3 covers 14 residues. Trimming shortened V by 5 bases and J by 3 bases, and 17 bases separated the two germline ends. CDR3 coding DNA: TGCAGTGCTCAGAAGTCTAGCGATATCTACGAGCAGTACTTC. It translates to CSAQKSSDIYEQYF.

On this clonotype itself: This could be a read error, since a much larger clone is one nucleotide away. The conserved closing phenylalanine or tryptophan is absent in this CDR3, likely reflecting a read error. It is unclear where the CDR3 begins or ends on the DNA, so no DNA is shown, and the CDR3 is as TCRdb lists it. CDR3: CASSESEVMNTEAVS. The chain carries TRBV2 and TRBJ1-1. Per the germline V gene, CDR1 is SNHLY and CDR2 is FYNNEI. Including both end residues, the CDR3 is 15 amino acids long.

The chain has TRBV6-2 or TRBV6-3 and TRBJ1-5; D is unresolved. The CDR3 has 17 residues. Trimming cost V 4 bases and J 0 bases, with 16 bases left between them. The germline gives CDR1 MNHEY, CDR2 SVGEGT. Written as DNA, the CDR3 is TGTGCCAGCAGTTCCCTTACTCGCCATTATAGCAATCAGCCCCAGCATTTT. This encodes CASSSLTRHYSNQPQHF.

In this sample, this clonotype turned up many times. A single base separates this from a much larger clone, so it may be a read error. The V gene is TRBV5-1, the J gene TRBJ1-1, with TRBD1 matching 8 bases. The CDR3 is 14 residues long. The V segment lost 0 bases and the J segment 3 bases; nucleotides outside the gene matches: 1. Germline loops: CDR1 SGHRS, CDR2 YFSETQ. DNA for the CDR3: TGCGCCAGCAGCTTGGAACAGGGGGACACTGAAGCTTTCTTT. The encoded protein is CASSLEQGDTEAFF.

This clonotype was seen at least ten times. The DNA for the CDR3 is TGTGCCAGCGGAAGACAGGGAATCCACCTTAACGAGCAGTACTTC. It encodes CASGRQGIHLNEQYF. V and J are TRBV6-2 or TRBV6-3 and TRBJ2-7; 7 nucleotides align to TRBD1. The J segment lost 5 bases and the V segment lost 8 bases, leaving 15 bases of the junction unmatched. The CDR3 extends over 15 amino acids. Germline loops: CDR1 MNHEY, CDR2 SVGEGT.

This clonotype was counted at least ten times. The CDR3 bases are TGCAGTGCTAGAATTTGGACAGGGCCTTTTAATTTCTTT. The encoded protein is CSARIWTGPFNFF. The rearrangement uses TRBV20-1 and TRBJ1-1; 8 nucleotides align to TRBD1. After removal of 2 bases from V and 13 bases from J, the junction contained 12 bases not matched to a gene. Germline lookup yields CDR1 DFQATT and CDR2 SNEGSKA (reference sequence). The CDR3 has 13 residues.

The sample holds many counts of this clonotype. This chain connects TRBV3-1 to TRBJ2-5; D is unclear. The CDR3 covers 12 residues. Germline-derived CDR1 and CDR2 are LGHDT and YNNKEL (reference sequence). V lost 0 bases to trimming and J lost 5 bases, with 4 bases between them. The CDR3 nucleotides read TGTGCCAGCAGCCAAGAGGTGGAGACCCAGTACTTC. Its translation is CASSQEVETQYF.

This clonotype was counted many times. The V call is TRBV24-1, the J call TRBJ2-5; 9 bases agree with TRBD1. V was clipped by 1 base and J by 3 bases; unmatched bases: 2. This CDR3 has 15 amino acids. Germline V gives CDR1 KGHDR, CDR2 SFDVKD. The CDR3 region has the DNA TGTGCCACCAGTGATTTCGACAGGGGGGAAGAGACCCAGTACTTC. Protein product: CATSDFDRGEETQYF.

This clonotype came up many times. The V and J genes are TRBV7-2 and TRBJ2-7; 8 bases agree with TRBD2. The CDR3 has 13 residues. Germline assignment: CDR1 SGHTA and CDR2 FQGNSA. Losses at the gene ends were 5 bases for V and 6 bases for J; bases not matched to a gene: 6. CDR3 DNA sequence: TGTGCCAGCAGCACCGAGCGGGAGACCGAGCAGTACTTC. It specifies CASSTERETEQYF.